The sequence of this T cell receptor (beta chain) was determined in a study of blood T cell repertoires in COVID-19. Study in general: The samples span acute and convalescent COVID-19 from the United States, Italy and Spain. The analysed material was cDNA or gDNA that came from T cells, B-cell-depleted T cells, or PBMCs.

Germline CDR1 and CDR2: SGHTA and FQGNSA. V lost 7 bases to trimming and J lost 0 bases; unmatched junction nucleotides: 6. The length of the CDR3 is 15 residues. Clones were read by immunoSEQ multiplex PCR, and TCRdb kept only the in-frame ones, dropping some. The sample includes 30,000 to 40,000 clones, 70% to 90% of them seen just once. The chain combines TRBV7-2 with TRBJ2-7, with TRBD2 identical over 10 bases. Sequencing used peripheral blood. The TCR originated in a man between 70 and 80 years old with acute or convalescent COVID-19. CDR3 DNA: TGTGCCAGCATGAGGACTAGCGGAAGCTCCTACGAGCAGTACTTC. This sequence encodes CASMRTSGSSYEQYF.